These 18 T cell receptor beta chains were all obtained from the same sample, sequenced in a study of CD8+ T cells in alopecia areata. The sequencing template was cDNA reverse transcribed from extracted RNA. Method: immunoSEQ multiplex PCR; TCRdb's copy keeps in-frame clones and lacks some. The top ten hold roughly 3.5% of the sample, which has 110,000 or so clones, roughly 50% seen once. This sample's treatment: oral pan-JAK inhibitor, 5-10 mg twice daily. The sequencing here drew on CD4+ T cells sorted from blood, taken at week 24, from a patient treated with tofacitinib. The receptors here all came from a human donor with alopecia areata.

The V gene is TRBV6-5, the J gene TRBJ1-1, with no clear D. V was cut by 4 bases and J by 2 bases, with 8 bases left in between. The CDR3 length is 13 residues. Germline CDR1 and CDR2: MNHEY and SVGAGI. The CDR3 nucleotides read TGTGCCAGCAGTTTCCGACATAACACTGAAGCTTTCTTT. Translated: CASSFRHNTEAFF.

V is TRBV30 and J is TRBJ2-3; D uncertain. Trimming cost V 0 bases and J 8 bases, with 15 bases left between them. Germline V lookup: CDR1 GTSNPN, CDR2 SVGIG (reference sequence). The CDR3 totals 14 residues. This CDR3 is CAWSVSAVVATQYF. The CDR3 DNA sequence: TGTGCCTGGAGTGTAAGTGCGGTCGTCGCTACGCAGTATTTT. The full variable domain, its missing parts supplied by reference TRBV30 and TRBJ2-3, is SQTIHQWPATLVQPVGSPLSLECTVEGTSNPNLYWYRQAAGRGLQLLFYSVGIGQISSEVPQNLSASRPQDRQFILSSKKLLLSDSGFYLCAWSVSAVVATQYFGPGTRLTVL.

The chain recombines TRBV27 with TRBJ2-5, with 10 nucleotides matching TRBD2. Unmatched junction bases numbered 1, after V lost 6 bases and J lost 0 bases. Germline V gene data show CDR1 as MNHEY and CDR2 as SMNVEV (reference sequence). The CDR3 consists of 14 residues. The CDR3: CASRLAGYQETQYF. The CDR3 nucleotides read TGTGCCAGCAGACTAGCGGGGTACCAAGAGACCCAGTACTTC.

This clone was found once. CDR3 in DNA: TGTGCCAGCAGCTTACAGGGTGGCAATCAGCCCCAGCATTTT. This gives the protein CASSLQGGNQPQHF. The chain combines TRBV5-5 with TRBJ1-5, with a weak D call TRBD1 (6 bases). Trimming cost V 2 bases and J 2 bases, with 8 bases left between them. This CDR3 comprises 14 residues. Germline loops: CDR1 SGHKS, CDR2 YYEKEE (reference sequence). The full variable domain, in which reference TRBV5-5 and TRBJ1-5 provide the parts outside the CDR3, is DAGVTQSPTHLIKTRGQQVTLRCSPISGHKSVSWYQQVLGQGPQFIFQYYEKEERGRGNFPDRFSARQFPNYSSELNVNALLLGDSALYLCASSLQGGNQPQHFGDGTRLSIL.

The CDR3 here is CASSLGALAGRTDTQYF. DNA for the CDR3: TGTGCCAGCAGCTTAGGGGCCCTAGCGGGTAGAACAGATACGCAGTATTTT. The V call is TRBV7-2, the J call TRBJ2-3; TRBD2 matches 8 bases. The CDR3 extends over 17 amino acids. Per germline, CDR1 SGHTA and CDR2 FQGNSA. V trimming: 1 base; J trimming: 3 bases; junction bases outside the gene matches: 9.

This clone came up a few times. The chain recombines TRBV4-3 with TRBJ2-3, with 9 bases aligning to TRBD2. Germline V gene lookup returns CDR1 LGHNA and CDR2 YSLEER. The length of the CDR3 is 16 residues. Trimming removed 3 bases from V and 4 bases from J; junction bases left unmatched: 8. CDR3: CASSHRSSGVADTQYF. The CDR3 region has the DNA TGCGCCAGCAGCCATCGTTCTAGCGGGGTGGCAGATACGCAGTATTTT.

In its sample, this clone was seen a few times. The rearrangement uses TRBV5-1 and TRBJ2-5; D gene unclear. Trimming left V 0 bases short and J 5 bases short, with 5 bases between. There are 12 residues in the CDR3. Germline assignment: CDR1 SGHRS and CDR2 YFSETQ. The CDR3 DNA sequence: TGCGCCAGCAGCTTGGCGTCCGAGACCCAGTACTTC. Translated, it gives CASSLASETQYF.

The J gene is TRBJ1-5, the V gene TRBV27; D gene unclear. The CDR3 is made up of 11 amino acids. Germline V lookup: CDR1 MNHEY, CDR2 SMNVEV (reference sequence). Trimming shortened V by 4 bases and J by 4 bases, and 2 bases separated the two germline ends. The DNA for the CDR3 is TGTGCCAGCAGTTATAATCAGCCCCAGCATTTT. It specifies CASSYNQPQHF.

The V gene is TRBV4-3, the J gene TRBJ2-2; the D is unclear. CDR3 length: 14 residues. Trimming took off 0 bases at V and 5 bases at J, with 7 bases between the two ends. Germline CDR1 is LGHNA and CDR2 is YSLEER. CDR3 in amino acids: CASSQDPRTGELFF. The DNA for the CDR3 is TGCGCCAGCAGCCAAGACCCCCGTACCGGGGAGCTGTTTTTT.

The rearrangement links TRBV7-9 to TRBJ1-1; D is perhaps TRBD1 (6 bases). V dropped 4 bases and J dropped 11 bases, with 26 bases sitting between them. CDR1 and CDR2 from the germline V gene are SEHNR and FQNEAQ (reference sequence). The CDR3 consists of 16 residues. For the CDR3, the DNA is TGTGCCAGCAGCTCTCCTCCCAGCCCAGAGGGGGATTGGGCTTTCTTT. It translates to CASSSPPSPEGDWAFF. The full variable domain, in which reference TRBV7-9 and TRBJ1-1 provide the parts outside the CDR3, is DTGVSQNPRHKITKRGQNVTFRCDPISEHNRLYWYRQTLGQGPEFLTYFQNEAQLEKSRLLSDRFSAERPKGSFSTLEIQRTEQGDSAMYLCASSSPPSPEGDWAFFGQGTRLTVV.

Only a few counts were recorded for this clone. The J gene is TRBJ2-7, the V gene TRBV29-1; tentatively, D is TRBD2 (7 bases). CDR1 is SQVTM and CDR2 is ANQGSEA in the germline V gene. The CDR3 extends over 13 amino acids. V shed 4 bases and J shed 3 bases, with 13 bases lying between them. The CDR3 sequence: CSVVKGGNYEQYF. The CDR3 region has the DNA TGCAGCGTTGTGAAGGGGGGGAACTACGAGCAGTACTTC.

The chain couples TRBV15 to TRBJ2-2; possible D gene TRBD1, 6 bases. The CDR3 totals 18 residues. The V and J ends lost 3 bases and 7 bases respectively, with 24 bases between them. Germline CDR1 is LNHNV and CDR2 is YYDKDF (reference sequence). CDR3 bases: TGTGCCACCAGCAGGGTCCGTCAAGTGGGGGCCGATGGCGGGGAGCTGTTTTTT. Protein sequence: CATSRVRQVGADGGELFF.

The chain has TRBV5-6 and TRBJ2-1; 9 bases are a match to TRBD1. CDR1 is SGHDT, CDR2 YYEEEE, per germline. The CDR3 is made up of 16 amino acids. V was pared by 3 bases and J by 7 bases, with 11 bases of the junction left unmatched. This CDR3 is CASSWDRDPLLNEQFF. CDR3 nucleotides: TGTGCCAGCAGCTGGGACAGGGACCCTCTCCTTAATGAGCAGTTCTTC.

The chain has TRBV5-1 and TRBJ2-6; D not certain. The CDR3 has 16 residues. The germline CDR1 and CDR2 sequences are SGHRS and YFSETQ. V was cut by 0 bases and J by 0 bases, with 7 bases left in between. CDR3 nucleotide sequence: TGCGCCAGCAGCTTGGGTATGGGCTCTGGGGCCAACGTCCTGACTTTC. Residues: CASSLGMGSGANVLTF.

This clone rates as medium-sized. The rearrangement links TRBV5-1 to TRBJ2-3; either TRBD1 or TRBD2 may supply D (5 bases each). CDR1 and CDR2 from the germline V gene are SGHRS and YFSETQ. V gave up 3 bases and J gave up 4 bases, with 18 bases separating them. This CDR3 comprises 16 residues. CDR3 in DNA: TGCGCCAGCAGCTGGGGCCGATCCGCGGGCCCAGATACGCAGTATTTT. Protein product: CASSWGRSAGPDTQYF.

About this clone: Additional DNA sequences in this sample encode the identical CDR3. The chain has TRBV5-1 and TRBJ1-1; 7 bases agree with TRBD1. Unmatched junction bases numbered 3, after V lost 1 base and J lost 3 bases. This CDR3 is 14 amino acids long. Germline loops: CDR1 SGHRS, CDR2 YFSETQ. CDR3 in DNA: TGCGCCAGCAGCTTGAGGCAGGGGGACACTGAAGCTTTCTTT. This codes for CASSLRQGDTEAFF.

V gene TRBV5-1 combines with J gene TRBJ2-7; 7 nucleotides match TRBD2. Looked up from germline, CDR1 is SGHRS and CDR2 is YFSETQ. This CDR3 spans 15 amino acids. The V segment lost 0 bases and the J segment 3 bases; nucleotides outside the gene matches: 6. As DNA, the CDR3 is TGCGCCAGCAGCTTGGCCGGGCGGGGGAACTACGAGCAGTACTTC. Its protein product is CASSLAGRGNYEQYF.

The chain employs TRBV30 and TRBJ1-1, with D hard to call. Germline CDR1 reads GTSNPN; CDR2 reads SVGIG (reference sequence). V dropped 4 bases and J dropped 11 bases, with 14 bases sitting between them. This CDR3 spans 11 amino acids. CDR3 sequence reads: CAWTLRRRAFF. The CDR3 DNA follows: TGTGCCTGGACCCTCCGAAGACGCGCTTTCTTT.